Each of the 7 T cell receptor beta chains below was sequenced from the same sample in a study of regulatory T cells in long-lasting Graves disease. Combining iRepertoire HTBI primers with Arm-PCR of CDR3 regions, the authors built TCR beta libraries. TCRdb reprocessed the multiplex PCR reads with MiXCR, giving one entry per CDR3 protein. The sample lists roughly 400,000 distinct CDR3 sequences; around 20% were seen once. Noted time point: persistent/refractory GD, antithyroid drugs over 5 years with positive TRAb. The authors made the TCR library using RNA they extracted from PBMCs. Sequenced material: peripheral blood mononuclear cells (PBMCs), taken when the disease was refractory, from a patient treated with antithyroid drugs. These receptors were obtained from a female donor with Graves disease.

This clonotype was observed at least ten times. The chain employs TRBV2 and TRBJ1-2; a possible D gene is TRBD1 (5 bases). The V end lost 1 base, the J end lost 7 bases, and 16 bases lay between the germline ends. The CDR3 runs 15 residues. Germline assignment: CDR1 SNHLY and CDR2 FYNNEI. The CDR3 spells CASSEGWRGESGYTF. The CDR3 bases are TGTGCCAGCAGTGAAGGGTGGAGGGGTGAATCTGGCTACACCTTC. The full variable domain, completed using reference TRBV2 and TRBJ1-2, is EPEVTQTPSHQVTQMGQEVILRCVPISNHLYFYWYRQILGQKVEFLVSFYNNEISEKSEIFDDQFSVERPDGSNFTLKIRSTKLEDSAMYFCASSEGWRGESGYTFGSGTRLTVV.

This clonotype was seen only a few times. Being one base from a much bigger clone, this may be a read error. This sequence joins TRBV5-1 and TRBJ1-1; D not resolved. Germline CDR1 reads SGHRS; CDR2 reads YFSETQ. The CDR3 has 14 amino acids. With 1 base removed from V and 4 bases from J, the gap between germline ends came to 11 bases. The CDR3 here is CASSLRAGGTEAFF. CDR3 in DNA: TGCGCCAGCAGCTTGAGGGCGGGAGGCACTGAAGCTTTCTTT.

This clonotype was detected only a few times. The J gene is TRBJ2-6, the V gene TRBV20-1, with 12 bases that match TRBD1. The germline V gene encodes CDR1 DFQATT and CDR2 SNEGSKA (reference sequence). This CDR3 is built from 16 residues. V trimming: 5 bases; J trimming: 2 bases; junction bases outside the gene matches: 4. The CDR3 region has the DNA TGCAGTGCTGCCGGGACAGGGGGCACTGGGGCCAACGTCCTGACTTTC. Translation: CSAAGTGGTGANVLTF.

Ten or more counts support this clonotype. V is TRBV28 and J is TRBJ2-4; perhaps TRBD2 as D (7 bases). This CDR3 has 16 amino acids. Trimming took 4 bases from V and 13 from J, leaving 26 bases between them. CDR1 and CDR2 from the germline V gene are MDHEN and SYDVKM. Here the CDR3 reads CASSSGWGGSPPRQYF. CDR3 nucleotide sequence: TGTGCCAGCAGTTCCGGCTGGGGGGGCTCTCCACCCCGGCAGTACTTC.

This chain links TRBV11-2 with TRBJ2-7; 7 positions agree with TRBD2. This CDR3 region has 15 residues. The V gene end was trimmed by 3 bases and the J gene end by 3 bases; junction bases not matched to a gene: 8. Germline V gene lookup returns CDR1 SGHAT and CDR2 FQNNGV. The CDR3 sequence: CASSLGGTRVYEQYF. As DNA, the CDR3 is TGTGCCAGCAGCTTGGGGGGGACCCGCGTCTACGAGCAGTACTTC.

This clonotype was picked up a small number of times. V usage is TRBV6-2 or TRBV6-3 and J usage is TRBJ2-4; a possible D gene is TRBD1 (6 bases). Trimming pared 6 bases from V and 8 bases from J, leaving 17 bases between. This CDR3 region has 14 residues. Looked up from germline, CDR1 is MNHEY and CDR2 is SVGEGT. The CDR3 bases are TGTGCCAGCAGCCCCTCCAGGGGTAGGGACATTCAGTACTTC. Protein sequence: CASSPSRGRDIQYF.

In the case of this clonotype: At one of its ends the junction is not consistent with the germline gene, which may arise from a read error. This chain connects TRBV20-1 to TRBJ2-5; 8 bases are shared with TRBD2. Germline values: CDR1 DFQATT, CDR2 SNEGSKA (reference sequence). This CDR3 has 16 amino acids. The CDR3 DNA sequence: TGCAGCGCTAGAGACCAATCGGGAGGGGTGGAGGAGACCCAGTACTTC. Amino acids: CSARDQSGGVEETQYF.